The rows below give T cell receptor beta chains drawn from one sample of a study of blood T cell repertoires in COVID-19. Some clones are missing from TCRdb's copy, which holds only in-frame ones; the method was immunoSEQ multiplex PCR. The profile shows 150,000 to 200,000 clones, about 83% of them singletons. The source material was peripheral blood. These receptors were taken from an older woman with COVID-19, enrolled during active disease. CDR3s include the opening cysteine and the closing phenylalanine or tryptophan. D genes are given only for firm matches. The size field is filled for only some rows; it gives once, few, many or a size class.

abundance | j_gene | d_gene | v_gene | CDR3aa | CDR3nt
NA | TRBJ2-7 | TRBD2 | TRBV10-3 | CAISESGGDYEQYF | TGTGCCATCAGTGAGTCGGGGGGGGACTACGAGCAGTACTTC
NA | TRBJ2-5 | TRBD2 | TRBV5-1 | CASSLDSGEETQYF | TGCGCCAGCAGCTTAGATAGCGGGGAAGAGACCCAGTACTTC
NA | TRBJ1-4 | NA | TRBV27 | CASSFRGQSNEKLFF | TGTGCCAGCAGTTTCCGCGGCCAGAGTAATGAAAAACTGTTTTTT
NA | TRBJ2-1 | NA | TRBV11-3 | CASSLFQGGEQFF | TGTGCCAGCAGCTTATTTCAGGGTGGAGAGCAGTTCTTC
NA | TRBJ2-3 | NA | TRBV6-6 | CASSYTNPGDTQYF | TGTGCCAGCAGTTACACCAACCCGGGGGATACGCAGTATTTT
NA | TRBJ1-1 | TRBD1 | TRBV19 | CASSIRTGVDTEAFF | TGTGCCAGTAGTATCAGGACAGGGGTGGACACTGAAGCTTTCTTT
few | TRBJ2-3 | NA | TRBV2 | CASGPRGTSTDTQYF | TGTGCCAGCGGCCCCCGCGGAACTAGCACAGATACGCAGTATTTT
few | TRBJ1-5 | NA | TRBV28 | CASSFIRGRQDQPQHF | TGTGCCAGCAGTTTTATCAGGGGTCGTCAGGATCAGCCCCAGCATTTT
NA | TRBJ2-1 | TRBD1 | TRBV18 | CASSPMDRAYNEQFF | TGTGCCAGCTCACCCATGGACAGGGCGTACAATGAGCAGTTCTTC
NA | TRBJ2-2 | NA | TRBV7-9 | CASSLVREAGELFF | TGTGCCAGCAGCTTAGTCAGGGAGGCCGGGGAGCTGTTTTTT
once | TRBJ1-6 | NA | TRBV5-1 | CASSFGGGNSPLHF | TGCGCCAGCAGCTTCGGGGGTGGTAATTCACCCCTCCACTTT
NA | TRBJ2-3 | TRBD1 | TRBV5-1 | CASSLGGTGSGDTQYF | TGCGCCAGCAGTCTTGGGGGGACAGGGAGTGGAGATACGCAGTATTTT
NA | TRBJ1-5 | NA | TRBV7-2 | CASSSYESVGPQHF | TGTGCCAGCAGCTCTTATGAGAGTGTTGGTCCCCAGCATTTT
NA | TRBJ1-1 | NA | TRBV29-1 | CSVSDSGNTEAFF | TGCAGCGTCAGTGATAGCGGAAACACTGAAGCTTTCTTT
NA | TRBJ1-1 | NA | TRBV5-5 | CASSLLSSVGEAFF | TGTGCCAGCAGCTTGCTTTCCTCGGTCGGTGAAGCTTTCTTT
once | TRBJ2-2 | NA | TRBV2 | CASAPGHRNTGELFF | TGTGCCAGCGCTCCAGGACACAGGAACACCGGGGAGCTGTTTTTT
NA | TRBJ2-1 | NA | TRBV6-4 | CASSENMGGWNEQFF | TGTGCCAGCAGTGAGAATATGGGGGGTTGGAATGAGCAGTTCTTC
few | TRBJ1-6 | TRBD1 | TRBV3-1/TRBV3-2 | CASSHGQESPLHF | TGTGCCAGCAGCCACGGACAGGAGTCACCCCTCCACTTT
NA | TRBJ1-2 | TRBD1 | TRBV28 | CASSLTGPYGYTF | TGTGCCAGCAGTTTGACAGGGCCCTATGGCTACACCTTC
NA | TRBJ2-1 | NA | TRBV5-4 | CASSLGTSSYNEQFF | TGTGCCAGCAGCTTGGGTACTAGCTCGTACAATGAGCAGTTCTTC
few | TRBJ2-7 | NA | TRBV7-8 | CASSGTSSYEQYF | TGTGCCAGCAGCGGGACATCATCCTACGAGCAGTACTTC
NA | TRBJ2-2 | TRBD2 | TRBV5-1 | CASSSTTTSAGELFF | TGCGCCAGCAGCTCGACGACGACTAGCGCCGGGGAGCTGTTTTTT
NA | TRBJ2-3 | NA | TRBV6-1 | CASSEQGTDTQYF | TGTGCCAGCAGTGAACAGGGAACAGATACGCAGTATTTT
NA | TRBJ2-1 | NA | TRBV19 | CASSIARGAGDEQFF | TGTGCCAGTAGTATAGCCAGGGGAGCAGGGGATGAGCAGTTCTTC
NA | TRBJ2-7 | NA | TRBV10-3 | CAISGGGLAVYEQYF | TGTGCCATCAGCGGTGGTGGATTAGCGGTCTACGAGCAGTACTTC
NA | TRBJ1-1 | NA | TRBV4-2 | CASSQDNGQSTEAFF | TGTGCCAGCAGCCAAGATAACGGACAGAGTACTGAAGCTTTCTTT
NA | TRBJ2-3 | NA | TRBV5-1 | CASSLNINQADTQYF | TGCGCCAGCAGCCTAAATATTAACCAAGCAGATACGCAGTATTTT
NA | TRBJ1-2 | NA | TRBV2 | CASSGRGANYGYTF | TGTGCCAGCAGTGGACGGGGGGCCAACTATGGCTACACCTTC
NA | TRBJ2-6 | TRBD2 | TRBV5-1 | CASSPAGAGANVLTF | TGCGCCAGCAGCCCTGCGGGAGCTGGGGCCAACGTCCTGACTTTC